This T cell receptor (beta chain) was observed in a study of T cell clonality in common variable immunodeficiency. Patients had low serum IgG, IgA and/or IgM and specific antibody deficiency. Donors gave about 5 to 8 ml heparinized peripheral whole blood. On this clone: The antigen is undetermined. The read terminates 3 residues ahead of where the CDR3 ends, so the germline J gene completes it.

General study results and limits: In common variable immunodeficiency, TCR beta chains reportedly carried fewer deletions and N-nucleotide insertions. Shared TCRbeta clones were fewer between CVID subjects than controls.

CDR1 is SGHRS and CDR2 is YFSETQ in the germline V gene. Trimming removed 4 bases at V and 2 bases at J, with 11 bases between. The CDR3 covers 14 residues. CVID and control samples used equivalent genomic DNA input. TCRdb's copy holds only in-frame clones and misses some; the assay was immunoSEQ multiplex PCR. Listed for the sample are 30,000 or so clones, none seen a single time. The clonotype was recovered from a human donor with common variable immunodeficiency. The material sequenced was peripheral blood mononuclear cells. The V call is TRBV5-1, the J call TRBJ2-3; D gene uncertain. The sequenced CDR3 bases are TGCGCCAGCAGCCCAAGGGTTGCCACAGATACG. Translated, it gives CASSPRVATDT. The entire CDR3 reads CASSPRVATDTQYF.